The 24 T cell receptor beta chains given below trace back to one sample, sequenced in a study of T-cell reconstitution after alpha-beta-depleted transplantation in children. It was with unique molecular identifiers that the TCRbeta library was prepared. From the PCR reads, TCRdb called clonotypes with MiXCR, one entry per CDR3 protein. This repertoire shows a few hundred thousand distinct CDR3 sequences, around 20% found once; its top ten account for roughly 3.3%. The source material was PBMCs from the stem cell graft donor, sampled from the stem cell graft. The receptor set was obtained from a human donor who donated a stem cell graft to a child with acute lymphoblastic leukemia.

This clonotype appeared a few times. The rearrangement uses TRBV7-9 and TRBJ1-1, with D tentatively TRBD1 (6 bases). V lost 2 bases and J 0 bases, leaving 19 bases between the germline ends. The CDR3 contains 18 residues. Germline loops: CDR1 SEHNR, CDR2 FQNEAQ (reference sequence). The CDR3 coding sequence is TGTGCCAGCAGCTTAACCCCGAACAGGGCAACAATGAACACTGAAGCTTTCTTT. Translating it yields CASSLTPNRATMNTEAFF.

This clonotype was counted a few times. The J gene is TRBJ1-2, the V gene TRBV7-8; 10 nucleotides match TRBD1. CDR1 is SGHVS, CDR2 FQNEAQ, per germline. The CDR3 length is 14 residues. V trimming: 3 bases; J trimming: 4 bases; junction bases outside the gene matches: 2. This chain's CDR3 is CASSLTGGPYGYTF. CDR3 in DNA: TGTGCCAGCAGCTTGACAGGGGGCCCCTATGGCTACACCTTC.

This chain joins TRBV7-8 and TRBJ2-1; D is unclear. The germline V gene has CDR1 SGHVS and CDR2 FQNEAQ. Trimming took off 6 bases at V and 5 bases at J, with 14 bases between the two ends. This CDR3 contains 14 residues. The DNA for the CDR3 is TGTGCCAGCAGTTGGCCCAAAGGCGACAATGAGCAGTTCTTC. Its protein product is CASSWPKGDNEQFF.

The rearrangement joins TRBV24-1 to TRBJ2-1; the match to TRBD1 covers 9 bases. The ends lost 4 bases at V and 2 bases at J; junction bases unmatched: 5. The CDR3 spans 16 residues. Germline lookup yields CDR1 KGHDR and CDR2 SFDVKD. The CDR3 reads CATSEAQGATYNEQFF. The CDR3 DNA sequence: TGTGCCACCAGTGAAGCACAGGGGGCAACCTACAATGAGCAGTTCTTC.

The rearrangement links TRBV12-3 or TRBV12-4 to TRBJ1-2; possibly TRBD1 for D (6 bases). V lost 3 bases and J 7 bases, leaving 18 bases between the germline ends. This CDR3 is built from 15 residues. This chain's CDR3 is CASSFAGGKGGGYTF. CDR3 in DNA: TGTGCCAGCAGTTTTGCCGGGGGAAAAGGGGGTGGCTACACCTTC.

The V gene is TRBV3-1, the J gene TRBJ2-7; D is possibly TRBD2 (5 bases). The CDR3 spans 16 residues. Germline V gene lookup returns CDR1 LGHDT and CDR2 YNNKEL (reference sequence). V was shortened by 0 bases and J by 0 bases, with 12 bases between the two germline ends. CDR3 in DNA: TGTGCCAGCAGCCAAGATAGGAGACTAAGCTCCTACGAGCAGTACTTC. Translated: CASSQDRRLSSYEQYF.

The chain recombines TRBV9 with TRBJ1-1, with a weak D call TRBD1 (6 bases). Germline CDR1 is SGDLS and CDR2 is YYNGEE. There are 13 residues in the CDR3. The V gene lost 5 bases and the J gene lost 4 bases, with 12 bases spanning the gap. This CDR3 is CASSKGGGTEAFF. The CDR3 bases are TGTGCCAGCAGTAAGGGGGGCGGCACTGAAGCTTTCTTT.

This chain links TRBV6-5 with TRBJ2-3; D call uncertain. In germline, CDR1 is MNHEY, CDR2 SVGAGI. V was clipped by 2 bases and J by 5 bases, with 14 bases between them. The CDR3 has 15 residues. The CDR3 loop reads CASSYRDGPRDTQYF. CDR3 sequence (DNA): TGTGCCAGCAGTTACAGGGATGGCCCACGAGATACGCAGTATTTT.

J is TRBJ2-3 and V is TRBV12-3 or TRBV12-4, with 7 bases lining up with TRBD1. With 7 bases clipped from V and 6 bases from J, the junction kept 10 bases outside the gene matches. This CDR3 spans 14 amino acids. The CDR3 sequence is CASIYRGALDTQYF. As DNA, the CDR3 is TGTGCCAGCATCTACAGGGGAGCCCTCGATACGCAGTATTTT.

This clonotype was recorded a few times. The J gene is TRBJ2-5, the V gene TRBV6-5, with a weak D call TRBD1 (5 bases). V lost 4 bases, J lost 5 bases, and 14 bases lay in between. CDR3 length equals 14 residues. The germline gives CDR1 MNHEY, CDR2 SVGAGI. The CDR3 protein is CASSFQGGKETQYF. Here the CDR3 DNA reads TGTGCCAGCAGTTTCCAGGGTGGGAAGGAGACCCAGTACTTC.

This clonotype was counted a few times. V gene TRBV4-1 combines with J gene TRBJ2-7; D call uncertain. The CDR3 sequence is 16 residues long. Trimming left V 0 bases short and J 3 bases short, with 15 bases between. Germline V gene data show CDR1 as MGHRA and CDR2 as YSYEKL. CDR3 amino acids: CASSQDPRVPFYEQYF. In DNA, the CDR3 is TGCGCCAGCAGCCAAGATCCCCGGGTCCCCTTCTACGAGCAGTACTTC.

The chain has TRBV7-3 and TRBJ2-7; D is perhaps TRBD2 (5 bases). The CDR3 contains 15 residues. Trimming stripped 2 bases from V and 1 base from J, with 12 bases between. The germline V gene has CDR1 SGHTA and CDR2 FQGTGA. The CDR3 DNA is TGTGCCAGCAGCTTATTATTCGGGGTTTCCTACGAGCAGTACTTC. It specifies CASSLLFGVSYEQYF. Combining the CDR3 with reference TRBV7-3 and TRBJ2-7 gives the whole variable domain GAGVSQTPSNKVTEKGKYVELRCDPISGHTALYWYRQSLGQGPEFLIYFQGTGAADDSGLPNDRFFAVRPEGSVSTLKIQRTERGDSAVYLCASSLLFGVSYEQYFGPGTRLTVT.

The DNA of the CDR3 is TGTGCCAGCAGCTTAGGCCGGGACTTCGCTGAGGGGGAGCAGTACTTC. It yields the protein CASSLGRDFAEGEQYF. This chain links TRBV13 with TRBJ2-7; possibly TRBD2 for D (6 bases). The CDR3 is made up of 16 amino acids. The V and J ends lost 0 bases and 7 bases respectively, with 19 bases between them. Per the germline V gene, CDR1 is PRHDT and CDR2 is FYEKMQ (reference sequence).

V and J are TRBV24-1 and TRBJ2-3; no clear D. The CDR3 totals 16 residues. CDR1 and CDR2 (germline): KGHDR, SFDVKD. V lost 9 bases, J lost 0 bases, and 18 bases lay in between. CDR3 sequence (DNA): TGTGCCACCGACGTTACCCCGGCATCTAGCACAGATACGCAGTATTTT. Residues: CATDVTPASSTDTQYF.

This rearrangement joins TRBV18 to TRBJ2-7; D may be TRBD1 (5 bases). CDR1 and CDR2 from the germline V gene are KGHSH and LQKENI. Trimming pared 3 bases from V and 3 bases from J, leaving 12 bases between. The CDR3 contains 14 residues. The CDR3 loop is CASSPQGPNYEQYF. As DNA, the CDR3 is TGTGCCAGCTCACCTCAGGGTCCGAACTACGAGCAGTACTTC. Full variable domain (missing parts from reference TRBV18 and TRBJ2-7): NAGVMQNPRHLVRRRGQEARLRCSPMKGHSHVYWYRQLPEEGLKFMVYLQKENIIDESGMPKERFSAEFPKEGPSILRIQQVVRGDSAAYFCASSPQGPNYEQYFGPGTRLTVT.

This clonotype has a handful of counts. In nucleotides, the CDR3 is TGCGCCAGCAGCTTGGAGCCAGGGAGTCAGCCCCAGCATTTT. This codes for CASSLEPGSQPQHF. The chain uses TRBV5-1 and TRBJ1-5; TRBD1 might be the D (5 bases). The CDR3 covers 14 residues. V was shortened by 0 bases and J by 6 bases, with 10 bases between the two germline ends. Germline V CDR1 and CDR2: SGHRS, YFSETQ.

This clonotype was found a few times. The chain couples TRBV7-2 to TRBJ1-5; D might be TRBD1 (5 bases). V gave up 0 bases and J gave up 4 bases, with 13 bases separating them. Germline lookup yields CDR1 SGHTA and CDR2 FQGNSA. The CDR3 runs 16 residues. The DNA for the CDR3 is TGTGCCAGCAGCTTAGCTCAGGGATGGGCAAATCAGCCCCAGCATTTT. The encoded protein is CASSLAQGWANQPQHF.

This chain uses TRBV5-1 with TRBJ2-1; D not resolved. Trimming shortened V by 0 bases and J by 0 bases, and 10 bases separated the two germline ends. There are 16 residues in the CDR3. Germline V gene lookup returns CDR1 SGHRS and CDR2 YFSETQ. CDR3 in DNA: TGCGCCAGCAGCTTGGCCGACGTCGCCTCCTACAATGAGCAGTTCTTC. This translates into CASSLADVASYNEQFF. Based on the CDR3 plus reference TRBV5-1 and TRBJ2-1, the full variable domain is KAGVTQTPRYLIKTRGQQVTLSCSPISGHRSVSWYQQTPGQGLQFLFEYFSETQRNKGNFPGRFSGRQFSNSRSEMNVSTLELGDSALYLCASSLADVASYNEQFFGPGTRLTVL.

The chain uses TRBV25-1 and TRBJ2-7; D is perhaps TRBD1 (6 bases). V lost 5 bases and J 0 bases, leaving 17 bases between the germline ends. Germline loops: CDR1 MGHDK, CDR2 SYGVNS. The CDR3 length is 16 residues. The CDR3: CASSTLRDTSSYEQYF. Written as DNA, the CDR3 is TGTGCCAGCAGTACGCTCCGGGACACGAGCTCCTACGAGCAGTACTTC.

V and J are TRBV20-1 and TRBJ1-1; TRBD1 matches at 7 bases. This CDR3 spans 13 amino acids. With V trimmed by 5 bases and J by 5 bases, 8 bases remained unmatched. CDR1 is DFQATT, CDR2 SNEGSKA, per germline (reference sequence). The DNA of the CDR3 is TGCAGTGCTTCACGACAGGGATGGACTGAAGCTTTCTTT. Its protein product is CSASRQGWTEAFF.

DNA for the CDR3: TGCAGCGTCGCCACGGCAGGAGGGGGTCAGCCCCAGCATTTT. Amino acids: CSVATAGGGQPQHF. The chain combines TRBV29-1 with TRBJ1-5; a weak D match, TRBD1 (6 bases). With 6 bases removed from V and 6 bases from J, the gap between germline ends came to 18 bases. The length of the CDR3 is 14 residues. Germline V gene sequence: CDR1 SQVTM, CDR2 ANQGSEA. Variable domain in full (rest from reference TRBV29-1 and TRBJ1-5): SAVISQKPSRDICQRGTSLTIQCQVDSQVTMMFWYRQQPGQSLTLIATANQGSEATYESGFVIDKFPISRPNLTFSTLTVSNMSPEDSSIYLCSVATAGGGQPQHFGDGTRLSIL.

The J gene is TRBJ1-1, the V gene TRBV3-1; D is unclear. Germline CDR1 reads LGHDT; CDR2 reads YNNKEL (reference sequence). V shed 5 bases and J shed 4 bases, with 11 bases lying between them. This CDR3 is 13 amino acids long. In nucleotides, the CDR3 is TGTGCCAGCAGCTACGACCCGGGCACTGAAGCTTTCTTT. Encoded protein: CASSYDPGTEAFF.

This clonotype was seen a handful of times. The junction departs from the called germline gene at one end, perhaps through a read error. The chain couples TRBV29-1 to TRBJ2-5, with D unresolved. Germline values: CDR1 SQVTM, CDR2 ANQGSEA. This CDR3 spans 9 amino acids. The chain's CDR3 is CSVEETQYF. The CDR3 DNA sequence: TGCAGCGTAGAAGAGACCCAGTACTTC.

The V gene is TRBV4-1, the J gene TRBJ1-2; D unresolved. The CDR3 covers 13 residues. Trimming stripped 1 base from V and 8 bases from J, with 11 bases between. Germline loops: CDR1 MGHRA, CDR2 YSYEKL. Here the CDR3 DNA reads TGCGCCAGCAGCCAAGTAGAGGTGGAGGGCTACACCTTC. As protein: CASSQVEVEGYTF.